This T cell receptor (beta chain) appears in the sequencing data of a study of T cell responses to AZD1222 COVID-19 vaccine. This CDR3 is built from 17 residues. Trimming removed 1 base from V and 0 bases from J; junction bases left unmatched: 6. In germline, CDR1 is MNHNS, CDR2 SASEGT. Whole-study findings and limits: Sampled repertoires all dated from after the peak T cell response. The span of vaccine-associated CD4 TCRs extended across spike, with dominance at 160-218 and 743-854.

Method: immunoSEQ multiplex PCR; TCRdb's copy keeps in-frame clones and lacks some. The sample includes 110,000 or so clones, about 88% of them seen just once. In regard to this clone: The antigen is unknown.

The chain employs TRBV6-1 and TRBJ1-5, with 7 nucleotides matching TRBD1. Sequencing was performed on peripheral blood, taken 28 days after the second AZD1222 dose. The TCR originated in an adult who received the AZD1222 COVID-19 vaccine. CDR3 sequence reads: CASSEGTGVNSNQPQHF. CDR3 bases: TGTGCCAGCAGTGAAGGGACAGGAGTAAATAGCAATCAGCCCCAGCATTTT.